One and the same sample provided the 8 T cell receptor beta chains below, sequenced in a study of Ad26.COV2.S vaccination and SARS-CoV-2 variants. The treatment here: around 19 received Ad26.COV2.S at low or high dose, single or two shots; roughly five received placebo; per-sample allocation not given. Collection of samples fell on day 63 after the first vaccine or placebo injection. The assay was immunoSEQ multiplex PCR, and TCRdb's table has in-frame clones only and misses some. Of roughly 250,000 clones in the sample, around 90% are singletons; the top ten hold 2.9%. The sample in question was peripheral blood, obtained in a trial of Ad26.COV2.S vaccine versus placebo. These receptors came from a person aged 18-65 years who received the Ad26.COV2.S COVID-19 vaccine or a placebo.

The V call is TRBV30, the J call TRBJ2-1, with a weak D call TRBD1 (6 bases). Per germline, CDR1 GTSNPN and CDR2 SVGIG (reference sequence). V shed 4 bases and J shed 5 bases, with 15 bases lying between them. This CDR3 has 14 residues. DNA for the CDR3: TGTGCCTGGACCCCGGGACACCGGAACAATGAGCAGTTCTTC. This codes for CAWTPGHRNNEQFF.

The chain employs TRBV6-5 and TRBJ1-1; TRBD1 matches 9 bases. The CDR3 loop spans 14 amino acids. In germline, CDR1 is MNHEY, CDR2 SVGAGI. V lost 6 bases and J lost 5; bases outside the gene matches: 7. CDR3 bases: TGTGCCAGCAGGGACCCCGGGACAGGGACTGAAGCTTTCTTT. This codes for CASRDPGTGTEAFF.

The rearrangement uses TRBV9 and TRBJ2-2, with no clear D. Germline CDR1 and CDR2: SGDLS and YYNGEE. Trimming left V 0 bases short and J 3 bases short, with 6 bases between. The CDR3 is made up of 14 amino acids. The CDR3 is CASSVVRDTGELFF. CDR3 in DNA: TGTGCCAGCAGCGTAGTTAGAGACACCGGGGAGCTGTTTTTT.

The chain recombines TRBV19 with TRBJ2-7, with 10 bases aligning to TRBD1. The CDR3 is made up of 13 amino acids. Germline CDR1 LNHDA, CDR2 SQIVND (reference sequence). Unmatched junction bases numbered 3, after V lost 5 bases and J lost 5 bases. The CDR3 bases are TGTGCCAGTAGTGCCGGGACAGGGGACGAGCAGTACGTC. The encoded protein is CASSAGTGDEQYV.

This clone was picked up many times. The V gene is TRBV10-3, the J gene TRBJ2-2; D is perhaps TRBD2 (6 bases). CDR1 and CDR2 (germline): ENHRY, SYGVKD. This CDR3 comprises 15 residues. V was clipped by 10 bases and J by 3 bases, with 18 bases between them. The DNA for the CDR3 is TGTGCCACACAAGTGGGGACGGGAGACACCGGGGAGCTGTTTTTT. It encodes CATQVGTGDTGELFF.

The chain uses TRBV30 and TRBJ1-2; the match to TRBD1 covers 7 bases. Germline V CDR1 and CDR2: GTSNPN, SVGIG (reference sequence). V dropped 3 bases and J dropped 5; count of bases not matched to a gene: 12. The CDR3 totals 15 residues. CDR3: CAWRAETTGRYGYTF. The DNA for the CDR3 is TGTGCCTGGAGGGCCGAAACGACAGGGAGGTATGGCTACACCTTC. The variable domain in full, completed from reference TRBV30 and TRBJ1-2, reads SQTIHQWPATLVQPVGSPLSLECTVEGTSNPNLYWYRQAAGRGLQLLFYSVGIGQISSEVPQNLSASRPQDRQFILSSKKLLLSDSGFYLCAWRAETTGRYGYTFGSGTRLTVV.

The chain uses TRBV24-1 and TRBJ2-1; D is ambiguous. Germline CDR1 and CDR2: KGHDR and SFDVKD. The ends were cut back, 0 bases at V and 5 bases at J, with 10 bases in the middle. The CDR3 runs to 15 residues. CDR3: CATSDLLSLDNEQFF. The CDR3 DNA is TGTGCCACCAGTGATTTGCTTTCGTTGGACAATGAGCAGTTCTTC.

This clone occurred a few times. The chain is built from TRBV6-1 and TRBJ2-7; 7 bases map to TRBD2. CDR1 is MNHNS, CDR2 SASEGT, per germline. This CDR3 contains 17 residues. Germline trimming cut 2 bases from V and 4 bases from J; bases unmatched to any gene: 14. This chain's CDR3 is CASSEFPEFRTRYEQYV. CDR3 in DNA: TGTGCCAGCAGTGAATTCCCAGAGTTTAGGACTAGGTACGAGCAGTACGTC.